This T cell receptor (beta chain) was identified during a study of cytotoxic CD8 clonotypes in ibrutinib-treated CLL. Comment on this clone: Its antigen is unidentified.

Study-level results: Public clonotypes occurred uncommonly; on treatment, they contracted or remained stable.

The protocol was immunoSEQ multiplex PCR, while the TCRdb copy is restricted to in-frame clones and leaves out a portion. This table has about 140,000 clones, 77% appearing once. The germline CDR1 and CDR2 sequences are GTSNPN and SVGIG (reference sequence). This CDR3 contains 14 residues. The V end lost 0 bases, the J end lost 6 bases, and 15 bases lay between the germline ends. The TCR was taken from a human donor with chronic lymphocytic leukemia. This sequence joins TRBV30 and TRBJ2-7, with TRBD2 as a possible D gene (5 bases). This specimen consisted of PBMCs, obtained after 12 months of ibrutinib treatment. CDR3 sequence (DNA): TGTGCCTGGAGTGTACTACGGGGAGCTTTCGAGCAGTACTTC. Protein: CAWSVLRGAFEQYF.